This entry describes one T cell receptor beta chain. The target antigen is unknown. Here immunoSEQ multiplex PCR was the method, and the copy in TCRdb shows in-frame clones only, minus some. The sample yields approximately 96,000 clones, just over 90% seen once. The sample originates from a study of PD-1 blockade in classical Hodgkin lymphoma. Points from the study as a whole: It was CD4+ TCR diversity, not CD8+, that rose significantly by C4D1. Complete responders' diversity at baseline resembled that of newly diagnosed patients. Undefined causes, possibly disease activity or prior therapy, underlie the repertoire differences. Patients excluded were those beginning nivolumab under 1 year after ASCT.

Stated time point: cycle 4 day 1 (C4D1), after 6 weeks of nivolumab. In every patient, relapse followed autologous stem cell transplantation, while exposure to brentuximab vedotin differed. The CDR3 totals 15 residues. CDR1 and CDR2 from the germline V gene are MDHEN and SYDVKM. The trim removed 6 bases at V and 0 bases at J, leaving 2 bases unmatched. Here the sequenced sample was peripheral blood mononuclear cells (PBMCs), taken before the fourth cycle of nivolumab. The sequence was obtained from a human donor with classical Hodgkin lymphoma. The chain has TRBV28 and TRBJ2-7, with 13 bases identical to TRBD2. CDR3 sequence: CASSRTSGSSYEQYF. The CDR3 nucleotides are TGTGCCAGCAGCCGGACTAGCGGGAGCTCCTACGAGCAGTACTTC.